The source of this TCR beta chain is a study of Graves' ophthalmopathy and Graves' hyperthyroidism. V was clipped by 5 bases and J by 2 bases, with 18 bases between them. CDR1 and CDR2 (germline): MDHEN, SYDVKM. CDR3 length: 16 residues. Beta-chain TCR CDR3 regions were amplified from RNA transcripts. The workflow started with a first-round RT-PCR run with HTBI primers and then moved on to a second-round multiplex PCR. From the multiplex PCR reads, TCRdb called clonotypes with MiXCR, one entry per CDR3 protein. This sample has some 200,000 distinct CDR3 sequences; about 32% occur once, and the top ten carry approximately 9.6%. Study-wide results and limits: Blood samples also showed most expanded thyroid clonotypes exceeding 0.001 frequency. Discriminating ophthalmopathy from stable hyperthyroidism, a 13-signature model attained a sensitivity of over 85% and a specificity of around 83%.

As for this clonotype: Antigen unknown.

This chain joins TRBV28 and TRBJ1-1; no reliable D call. Sequences were obtained from peripheral blood. The sequence derives from a man aged 45 to 65 with Graves' ophthalmopathy. CDR3 sequence reads: CASSPPTPVSNTEAFF. In DNA form, the CDR3 reads TGTGCCAGCAGTCCCCCAACACCTGTGAGTAACACTGAAGCTTTCTTT.